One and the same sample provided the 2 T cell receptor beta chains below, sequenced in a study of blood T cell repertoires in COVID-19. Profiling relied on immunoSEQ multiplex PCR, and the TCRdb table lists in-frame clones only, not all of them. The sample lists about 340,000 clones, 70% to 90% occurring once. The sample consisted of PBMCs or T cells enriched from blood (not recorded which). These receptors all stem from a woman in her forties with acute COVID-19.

CDR3 coding DNA: TGTGCCAGCAGTTTACGGGAAGATCAGCCCCAGCATTTT. Translating it yields CASSLREDQPQHF. The rearrangement uses TRBV27 and TRBJ1-5; D is undetermined. Germline CDR1 MNHEY, CDR2 SMNVEV (reference sequence). CDR3 size: 13 residues. V gave up 2 bases and J gave up 5 bases, with 7 bases separating them.

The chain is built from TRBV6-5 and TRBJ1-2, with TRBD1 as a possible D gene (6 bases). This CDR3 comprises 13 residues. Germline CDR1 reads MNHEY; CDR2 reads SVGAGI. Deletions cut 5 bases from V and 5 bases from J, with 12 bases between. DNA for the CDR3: TGTGCCAGCAGTCTGGGGACACCGTATGGCTACACCTTC. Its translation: CASSLGTPYGYTF.